This TCR beta chain came from a study of blood T cell repertoires in COVID-19. Background on the study: Specimens from acute and convalescent COVID-19 originated in the United States, Italy and Spain. T cells, B-cell-depleted T cells, or PBMCs provided the cDNA or gDNA that served as material.

Per the study methods: Nucleated cell counts were estimated from reference gene primer amplification. The data were produced by immunoSEQ multiplex PCR, yet TCRdb's version contains in-frame clones alone and is incomplete. V and J calls and clone size come straight from that table; D and trimming were deduced from the DNA. The table lists some 220,000 clones, around 84% of them singletons. Germline assignment: CDR1 SGHTA and CDR2 FQGNSA. The CDR3 is 13 amino acids. Trimming took off 5 bases at V and 2 bases at J, with 9 bases between the two ends. This clone was picked up one time. Sequenced material: peripheral blood. The chain carries TRBV7-2 and TRBJ2-5; D is possibly TRBD2 (5 bases). This TCR derives from a woman aged 55-75 years who had recovered from COVID-19. The CDR3 sequence is CASSRGDQETQYF. CDR3 nucleotides: TGTGCCAGCAGCCGGGGAGATCAAGAGACCCAGTACTTC. The full variable domain, rest sourced from reference TRBV7-2 and TRBJ2-5, is GAGVSQSPSNKVTEKGKDVELRCDPISGHTALYWYRQSLGQGLEFLIYFQGNSAPDKSGLPSDRFSAERTGGSVSTLTIQRTQQEDSAVYLCASSRGDQETQYFGPGTRLLVL.